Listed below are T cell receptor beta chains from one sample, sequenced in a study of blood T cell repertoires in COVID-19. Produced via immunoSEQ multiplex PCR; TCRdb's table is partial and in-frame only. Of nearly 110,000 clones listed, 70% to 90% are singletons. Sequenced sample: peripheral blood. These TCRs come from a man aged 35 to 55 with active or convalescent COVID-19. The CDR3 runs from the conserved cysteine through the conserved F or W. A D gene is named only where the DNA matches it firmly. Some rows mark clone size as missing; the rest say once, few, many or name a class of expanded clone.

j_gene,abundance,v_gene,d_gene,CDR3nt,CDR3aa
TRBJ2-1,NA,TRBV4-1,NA,TGCGCCAGCAGCCAAGTTGGGGGCGGGAGTGGTAATGAGCAGTTCTTC,CASSQVGGGSGNEQFF
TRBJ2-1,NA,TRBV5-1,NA,TGCGCCAGCAGCTTGGAGGACAGATACAATGAGCAGTTCTTC,CASSLEDRYNEQFF
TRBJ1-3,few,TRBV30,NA,TGTGCCTGGAGTGAAGCGAGCCCCGGAAACACCATATATTTT,CAWSEASPGNTIYF
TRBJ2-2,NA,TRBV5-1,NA,TGCGCCAGCAGCTGGGGGCCTAGCAGCCCGAACACCGGGGAGCTGTTTTTT,CASSWGPSSPNTGELFF
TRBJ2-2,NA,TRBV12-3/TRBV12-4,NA,TGTGCCAGCAGTTTCAGGCCCGGGGAGCTGTTTTTT,CASSFRPGELFF
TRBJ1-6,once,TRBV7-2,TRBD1,TGTGCCAGCAGCTTGGGACAGGTGGATTATTCACCCCTCCACTTT,CASSLGQVDYSPLHF
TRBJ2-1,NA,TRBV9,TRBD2,TGTGCCAGCAGCGTAGCCCCTCCGACTAGCGGGATAGGAAATGAGCAGTTCTTC,CASSVAPPTSGIGNEQFF
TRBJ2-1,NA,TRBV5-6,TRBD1,TGTGCCAGCAGCCCGGTGCAGGGGGTCGATGAGCAGTTCTTC,CASSPVQGVDEQFF
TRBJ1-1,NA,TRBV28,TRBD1,TGTGCCAGCAGCGTCCAGGGGGTCTCCACTGAAGCTTTCTTT,CASSVQGVSTEAFF
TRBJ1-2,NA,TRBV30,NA,TGTGCCAGCTCACAGGGATCGCGGACTGTTGGCTACACCTTC,CASSQGSRTVGYTF
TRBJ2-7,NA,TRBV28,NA,TGTGCCAGCAGTTTGGACAAGTACGAGCAGTACTTC,CASSLDKYEQYF
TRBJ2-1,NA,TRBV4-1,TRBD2,TGCGCCAGCAGCCGCTGGACTAGCGGGGAATTCAATGAGCAGTTCTTC,CASSRWTSGEFNEQFF
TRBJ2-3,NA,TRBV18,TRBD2,TGTGCCAGCTCACCGGGACTAGCGGTTCCCCGGGCTAGGGATACGCAGTATTTT,CASSPGLAVPRARDTQYF
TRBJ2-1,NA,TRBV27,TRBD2,TGTGCCAGCAGTCCCGGGACTAGGAACAATGAGCAGTTCTTC,CASSPGTRNNEQFF
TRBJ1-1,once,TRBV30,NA,TGTGCCCTTAACCGGGGGGACGGTGAAGCTTTCTTT,CALNRGDGEAFF
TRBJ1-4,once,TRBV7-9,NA,TGTGCCAGCAGCTTACAGGGATCCGAAGAAAAACTGTTTTTT,CASSLQGSEEKLFF
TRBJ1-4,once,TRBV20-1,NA,TGCAGTGCTAGTCGAGCAACTAATGAAAAACTGTTTTTT,CSASRATNEKLFF
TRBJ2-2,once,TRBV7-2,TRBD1,TGTGCCAGCAGCCTGATGACAGGGGCGGGCACCGGGGAGCTGTTTTTT,CASSLMTGAGTGELFF
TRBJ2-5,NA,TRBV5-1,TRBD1,TGCGCCAGCAGCCCTCGACAGGGGACACGGGTGGAGACCCAGTACTTC,CASSPRQGTRVETQYF
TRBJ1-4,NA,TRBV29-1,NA,TGCAGCGTGGCCGACAGCCTTGGTGAAAAACTGTTTTTT,CSVADSLGEKLFF
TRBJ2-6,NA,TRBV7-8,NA,TGTGCCAGTGGGACTCTTTTAACGGGGGCCAACGTCCTGACTTTC,CASGTLLTGANVLTF
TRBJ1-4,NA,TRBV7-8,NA,TGTGCCAGCAGCTTAGGCGGGAGAACAACTAATGAAAAACTGTTTTTT,CASSLGGRTTNEKLFF
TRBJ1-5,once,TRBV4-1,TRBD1,TGCGCCAGCAGCCAAGTGGACAGGGGGGGTCAGCCCCAGCATTTT,CASSQVDRGGQPQHF
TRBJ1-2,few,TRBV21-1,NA,TGTGCCAGCAGCAAAGTAAAACCAGGGGGCTATGGCTACACCTTC,CASSKVKPGGYGYTF
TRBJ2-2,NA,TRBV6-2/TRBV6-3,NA,TGTGCCAGCAGTTACGGCAGTACAGCCTACACCGGGGAGCTGTTTTTT,CASSYGSTAYTGELFF
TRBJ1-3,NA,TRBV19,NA,TGTGCCAGTAGTATCGGCCAGGCTGGAAACACCATATATTTT,CASSIGQAGNTIYF
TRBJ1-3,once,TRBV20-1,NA,TGCAGTGCTAGTACGGGCTCTGGAAACACCATATATTTT,CSASTGSGNTIYF
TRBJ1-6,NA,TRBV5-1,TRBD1,TGCGCCAGCAGCTCCCAAGGGACAGGGTTAGATTCACCCCTCCACTTT,CASSSQGTGLDSPLHF
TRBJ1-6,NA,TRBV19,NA,TGTGCCAGTAGCGGCCAGGGCCGGGATAATTCACCCCTCCACTTT,CASSGQGRDNSPLHF
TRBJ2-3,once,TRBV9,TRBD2,TGTGCCAGCAGCTTAGGACTAGCCCTTACAGATACGCAGTATTTT,CASSLGLALTDTQYF
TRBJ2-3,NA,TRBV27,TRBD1,TGTGCCAGCAGTCCCGAAGCGACAGGGGCAGATACGCAGTATTTT,CASSPEATGADTQYF